The T cell receptor (beta chain) described here comes from a study of blood T cells in healthy people across ages. Germline CDR1 and CDR2: DFQATT and SNEGSKA (reference sequence). This CDR3 contains 13 residues. V dropped 3 bases and J dropped 8 bases, with 16 bases sitting between them. Using a J-beta primer mix together with a sample-barcoded 5' primer, a second PCR was run for roughly 6 to 12 cycles. TCRdb redid the calling of the 5' RACE reads with MiXCR, one entry per CDR3 protein. The sample lists 540,000 or so distinct CDR3 sequences, around 50% occurring once. The genes are TRBV20-1 and TRBJ1-1, with D hard to call. The sequencing input was blood. The sequence was collected from a man aged 80 or over in good health. CDR3 coding DNA: TGCAGTGCTAGTGTTCAGGCGGCACAAGAAGCTTTCTTT. This gives the protein CSASVQAAQEAFF.